This T cell receptor beta chain emerged from a study of cytomegalovirus exposure and HLA in healthy donors (dated by TCRdb to about 2017). In the study overall: A later analysis indicated that the 95 to 150 validation repertoires were generated on the platform also employed for the approximately 700 repertoires of the first cohort. The aim of the study was to test whether cataloging public T cell receptors could identify signatures of past pathogen exposure. Besides the first cohort of roughly 660 subjects, a separate validation cohort made up of 95 to 150 different subjects was used. To predict cytomegalovirus infection status, the study brought together high-throughput TCR immunosequencing, statistical association of individual TCRs with disease status, and machine learning. Study-wide findings and limitations: According to the authors, the approach could potentially be generalized to other disease states and immunological phenotypes. Most TCR sequences were observed very rarely across donors, whereas some public TCRs were present in many individuals. In vitro tests confirmed that a few of the cytomegalovirus-associated TCR beta chains recognize cytomegalovirus antigens. The study listed over 150 TCR beta chains as associated with cytomegalovirus. The classifier was reported to diagnose cytomegalovirus status with high specificity and sensitivity in both the original cohort and the validation cohort. All 120 or so repertoires were used to score co-occurrence in the validation cohort in a later analysis, because that analysis had no HLA typing for the cohort. In a later analysis, TCRs clustered in the first cohort were found to also tend to co-occur in the 120 validation repertoires, with 85% to 95% of cluster scores above 0.

Donors formed part of the validation cohort, which comprised 120 subjects and was distinct from the first cohort of fewer than 750 subjects. Details on this clone: Its binding antigen is unknown. Base qualities are not provided; no much larger clone lies one nucleotide away.

To prepare the library, the immunoSEQ multiplex PCR assay was applied. Turning to the authors' computational methods: To diagnose cytomegalovirus status from the catalog of TCR beta chain sequences, a statistical classification framework was built. Entries here come from immuneACCESS through TCRdb and include only in-frame sequences with V and J called. Some clones fail to appear in such tables; in the studies checked, an unresolved V gene covers under half of the shortfall, and the cause of the remainder is unknown. D and trimming were read from the DNA, whereas the V and J calls and clone size are those reported in that table. The sample records some 130,000 clones, approximately 82% of which are singletons. Roughly 27% of the sample goes to the ten largest clones. The origin of this receptor is a man under 40 in good health and CMV-seropositive. Sequenced input: PBMCs.

The DNA sequence reads TGCGCCAGCAGCCAATCGGGACAGGGCGCTAAGGCTTTCTTT. This gives the protein CASSQSGQGAKAFF. The V and J segments used are TRBV5-1 and TRBJ1-1, with 9 bases aligning to TRBD1. Taken from cysteine to phenylalanine, the CDR3 has 14 residues. Only CDR3 DNA remains: 42 bases, in frame from the first base. Here V drops 4 bases and J drops 11 bases, and the junction holds 12 bases not matched to any gene. CDR1 SGHRS and CDR2 YFSETQ are derived from the germline V gene.